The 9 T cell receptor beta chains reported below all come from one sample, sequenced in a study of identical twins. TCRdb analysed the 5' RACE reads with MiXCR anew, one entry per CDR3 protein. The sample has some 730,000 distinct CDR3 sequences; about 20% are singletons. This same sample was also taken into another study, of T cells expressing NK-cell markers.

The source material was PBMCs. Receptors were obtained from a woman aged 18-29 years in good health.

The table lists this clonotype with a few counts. CDR3: CASDDRWTTEAFF. DNA for the CDR3: TGTGCCAGCGACGACAGGTGGACCACTGAAGCTTTCTTT. The chain joins TRBV14 to TRBJ1-1, with D tentatively TRBD1 (6 bases). Trimming left V 8 bases short and J 4 bases short, with 14 bases between. The CDR3 totals 13 residues. CDR1 is SGHDN and CDR2 is FVKESK in the germline V gene.

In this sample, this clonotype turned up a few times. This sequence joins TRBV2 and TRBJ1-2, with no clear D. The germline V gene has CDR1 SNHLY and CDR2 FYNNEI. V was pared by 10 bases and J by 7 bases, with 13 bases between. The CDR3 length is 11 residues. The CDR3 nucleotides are TGTGCCACAAACCGGGCGGGTGGCTACACCTTC. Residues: CATNRAGGYTF.

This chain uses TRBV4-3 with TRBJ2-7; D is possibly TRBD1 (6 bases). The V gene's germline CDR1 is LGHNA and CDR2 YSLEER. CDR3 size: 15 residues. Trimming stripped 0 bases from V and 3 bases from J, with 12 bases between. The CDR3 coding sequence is TGCGCCAGCAGCCAAGACGACTTCAGGGGCTACGAGCAGTACTTC. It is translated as CASSQDDFRGYEQYF.

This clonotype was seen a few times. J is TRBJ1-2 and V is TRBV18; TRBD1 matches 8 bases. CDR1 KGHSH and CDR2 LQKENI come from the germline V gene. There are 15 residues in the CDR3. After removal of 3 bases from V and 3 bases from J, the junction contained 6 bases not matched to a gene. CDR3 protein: CASSPSTGADYGYTF. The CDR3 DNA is TGTGCCAGCTCACCTTCGACAGGGGCCGACTATGGCTACACCTTC.

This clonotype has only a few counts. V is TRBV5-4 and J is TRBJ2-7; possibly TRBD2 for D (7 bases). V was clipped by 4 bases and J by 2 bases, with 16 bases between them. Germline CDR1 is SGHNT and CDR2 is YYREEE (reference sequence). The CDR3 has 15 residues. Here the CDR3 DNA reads TGTGCCAGCAGCGGGGGGGGGCGGGAAGCCTACGAGCAGTACTTC. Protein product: CASSGGGREAYEQYF.

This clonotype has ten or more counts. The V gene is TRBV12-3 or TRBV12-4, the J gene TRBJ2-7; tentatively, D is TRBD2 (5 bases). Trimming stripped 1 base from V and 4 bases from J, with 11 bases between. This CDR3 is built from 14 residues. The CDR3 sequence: CASSLGPGGYEQYF. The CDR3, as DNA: TGTGCCAGCAGTTTAGGGCCTGGAGGATACGAGCAGTACTTC.

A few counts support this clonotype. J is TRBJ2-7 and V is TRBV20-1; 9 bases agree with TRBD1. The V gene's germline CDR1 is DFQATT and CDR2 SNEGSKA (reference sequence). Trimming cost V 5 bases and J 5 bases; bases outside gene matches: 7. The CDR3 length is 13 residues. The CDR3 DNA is TGCAGTGCTTACAGGGGGCACATGAACGAGCAGTACTTC. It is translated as CSAYRGHMNEQYF.

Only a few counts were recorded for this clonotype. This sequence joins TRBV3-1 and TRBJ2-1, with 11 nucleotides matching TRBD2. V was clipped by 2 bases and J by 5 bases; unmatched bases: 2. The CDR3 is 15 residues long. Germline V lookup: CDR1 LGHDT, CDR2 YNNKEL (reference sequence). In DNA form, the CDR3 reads TGTGCCAGCAGCCAACGGGGACTAGCGGACAATGAGCAGTTCTTC. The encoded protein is CASSQRGLADNEQFF.

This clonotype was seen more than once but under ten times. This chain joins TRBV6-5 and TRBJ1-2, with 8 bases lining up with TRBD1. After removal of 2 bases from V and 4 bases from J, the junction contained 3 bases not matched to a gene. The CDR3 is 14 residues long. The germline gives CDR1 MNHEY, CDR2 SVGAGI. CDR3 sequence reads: CASSYRTGTYGYTF. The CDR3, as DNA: TGTGCCAGCAGTTACCGGACAGGGACCTATGGCTACACCTTC.